One and the same sample provided the 20 T cell receptor beta chains below, sequenced in a study of T-cell reconstitution after alpha-beta-depleted transplantation in children. It was with unique molecular identifiers that the TCRbeta library was prepared. MiXCR, applied by TCRdb to the PCR reads, yields one record per CDR3 protein. Here the sample spans about 580,000 distinct CDR3 sequences, under 25% being singletons. This material consisted of PBMCs, mostly from graft donor cells, taken 360 days after TCRalphabeta/CD19-depleted stem cell transplant. The receptors were sampled from a boy in the first two years of life who had a stem cell transplant for acute myeloid leukemia, so the T cells may come from the graft donor.

This sequence joins TRBV5-6 and TRBJ2-4; the D gene is possibly TRBD2 (7 bases). Per germline, CDR1 SGHDT and CDR2 YYEEEE. Between the trimmed V and J ends, which lost 0 bases and 9 bases, there was a span of 13 bases. The CDR3 has 14 residues. CDR3 loop: CASSLGGPGGIQYF. In DNA form, the CDR3 reads TGTGCCAGCAGCTTGGGGGGGCCGGGGGGCATTCAGTACTTC.

This chain links TRBV12-3 or TRBV12-4 with TRBJ2-5; the D gene is possibly TRBD2 (7 bases). The CDR3 has 14 residues. V lost 2 bases to trimming and J lost 5 bases, with 12 bases between them. CDR3 DNA sequence: TGTGCCAGCAGTTTACGGGGGGCCCGTGAGACCCAGTACTTC. This sequence encodes CASSLRGARETQYF.

The chain employs TRBV7-9 and TRBJ2-1, with TRBD2 identical over 7 bases. The CDR3 consists of 17 residues. J was trimmed by 0 bases and V by 1 base; bases with no gene match: 6. Looked up from germline, CDR1 is SEHNR and CDR2 is FQNEAQ (reference sequence). CDR3 protein: CASSLEGRGSSYNEQFF. CDR3 coding DNA: TGTGCCAGCAGCTTAGAGGGTCGCGGGAGCTCCTACAATGAGCAGTTCTTC.

This clonotype has ten or more counts. The rearrangement links TRBV6-5 to TRBJ2-5, with unresolved D. The ends were cut back, 4 bases at V and 4 bases at J, with 4 bases in the middle. There are 11 residues in the CDR3. CDR1 and CDR2 (germline): MNHEY, SVGAGI. The CDR3 nucleotides are TGTGCCAGCAGTTCGGCAGAGACCCAGTACTTC. Protein: CASSSAETQYF.

This clonotype was seen a handful of times. The chain employs TRBV20-1 and TRBJ2-5; 7 bases agree with TRBD1. From germline, CDR1 is DFQATT and CDR2 SNEGSKA (reference sequence). Trimming took 5 bases from V and 5 from J; bases not matched to a gene: 8. The CDR3 has 13 residues. CDR3 DNA sequence: TGCAGTGCTTCCGAGGGGGCGGAGGAGACCCAGTACTTC. Translated: CSASEGAEETQYF.

The V call is TRBV6-5, the J call TRBJ2-1; D ambiguous. V was trimmed by 6 bases and J by 6 bases, leaving 9 bases between them. The CDR3 contains 12 residues. Germline V gene sequence: CDR1 MNHEY, CDR2 SVGAGI. CDR3 residues: CASSRSRNEQFF. DNA of the CDR3: TGTGCCAGCAGCCGGTCGCGCAATGAGCAGTTCTTC.

Details on this clonotype: The CDR3 carries no conserved terminal phenylalanine or tryptophan, so it likely arises from a read error. This chain uses TRBV6-5 with TRBJ1-4; D remains unclear. CDR3 length: 14 residues. V was clipped by 0 bases and J by 8 bases, with 10 bases between them. CDR1 and CDR2 (germline): MNHEY, SVGAGI. The CDR3 loop is CASSYSEDQEKLFS. In nucleotides, the CDR3 is TGTGCCAGCAGTTACTCGGAGGACCAAGAAAAACTGTTTTCT.

This clonotype has only a few counts. The chain links TRBV20-1 to TRBJ2-1; tentative D call: TRBD1 (5 bases). Trimming took off 1 base at V and 7 bases at J, with 17 bases between the two ends. CDR3 size: 15 residues. Germline V CDR1 and CDR2: DFQATT, SNEGSKA (reference sequence). The CDR3 DNA reads as TGCAGTGCTAGAGTCGAAAGGGGCGCGAGAAATGAGCAGTTCTTC. It encodes CSARVERGARNEQFF.

The chain joins TRBV20-1 to TRBJ2-7; TRBD2 matches 8 bases. The CDR3 covers 15 residues. The junction had 6 bases not matched to a gene; V was cut back by 0 bases and J by 2 bases. Looked up from germline, CDR1 is DFQATT and CDR2 is SNEGSKA (reference sequence). CDR3 residues: CSARDPRGGPYEQYV. The CDR3 DNA reads as TGCAGTGCTAGAGATCCCCGGGGGGGACCCTACGAGCAGTACGTC.

The rearrangement uses TRBV6-2 or TRBV6-3 and TRBJ1-1, with a weak D call TRBD1 (6 bases). Germline V gene data show CDR1 as MNHEY and CDR2 as SVGEGT. The CDR3 consists of 14 residues. V lost 2 bases, J lost 8 bases, and 15 bases lay in between. The CDR3 reads CASSYPGARTEAFF. CDR3 nucleotide sequence: TGTGCCAGCAGTTACCCAGGGGCGCGGACGGAAGCTTTCTTT.

This clonotype came up a few times. The chain uses TRBV10-3 and TRBJ2-7; unclear D gene. Germline assignment: CDR1 ENHRY and CDR2 SYGVKD. The CDR3 has 12 residues. Trimming removed 3 bases from V and 3 bases from J, with 6 bases in between. DNA for the CDR3: TGTGCCATCAGTGAAGGGCTCTACGAGCAGTACGTC. This translates into CAISEGLYEQYV.

This chain uses TRBV7-7 with TRBJ2-7; TRBD1 matches at 7 bases. This CDR3 contains 13 residues. CDR1 and CDR2 (germline): SSHAT, FNYEAQ (reference sequence). V was pared by 6 bases and J by 3 bases, with 5 bases of the junction left unmatched. The CDR3 region is CASSVGGHYEQYF. The CDR3 nucleotides are TGTGCCAGCAGTGTAGGGGGCCACTACGAGCAGTACTTC.

The gene calls are TRBV20-1 and TRBJ1-3; weak D call: TRBD1 (5 bases). The CDR3 is 14 amino acids. V was pared by 6 bases and J by 0 bases, with 12 bases between. Germline CDR1 reads DFQATT; CDR2 reads SNEGSKA (reference sequence). The CDR3 is CSAASGNSGNTIYF. CDR3 nucleotides: TGCAGTGCAGCGTCAGGGAACTCTGGAAACACCATATATTTT.

The chain combines TRBV5-1 with TRBJ1-1; TRBD1 aligns across 7 bases. Germline lookup yields CDR1 SGHRS and CDR2 YFSETQ. CDR3 length equals 17 residues. V was pared by 2 bases and J by 3 bases, with 13 bases of the junction left unmatched. In nucleotides, the CDR3 is TGCGCCAGCAGCTTCCGTCAAACAGGGGCCGCTTACACTGAAGCTTTCTTT. Amino acid sequence: CASSFRQTGAAYTEAFF. Variable domain in full (rest from reference TRBV5-1 and TRBJ1-1): KAGVTQTPRYLIKTRGQQVTLSCSPISGHRSVSWYQQTPGQGLQFLFEYFSETQRNKGNFPGRFSGRQFSNSRSEMNVSTLELGDSALYLCASSFRQTGAAYTEAFFGQGTRLTVV.

V and J are TRBV6-5 and TRBJ2-5; the D call may be TRBD1 or TRBD2 (5 bases each). Germline V CDR1 and CDR2: MNHEY, SVGAGI. V lost 2 bases, J lost 5 bases, and 15 bases lay in between. The CDR3 is made up of 15 amino acids. The CDR3 loop is CASSYEGRAGETQYF. CDR3 DNA: TGTGCCAGCAGTTACGAGGGGCGGGCCGGCGAGACCCAGTACTTC.

The table lists this clonotype with a few counts. V and J are TRBV12-3 or TRBV12-4 and TRBJ2-5, with unresolved D. The V end lost 5 bases, the J end lost 5 bases, and 6 bases lay between the germline ends. This CDR3 is built from 11 residues. The CDR3 protein is CASSRAETQYF. CDR3 DNA sequence: TGTGCCAGCAGTAGGGCGGAGACCCAGTACTTC.

The chain links TRBV29-1 to TRBJ2-7; D is possibly TRBD1 (6 bases). V was cut by 4 bases and J by 6 bases, with 22 bases left in between. The CDR3 is 15 residues long. Germline V lookup: CDR1 SQVTM, CDR2 ANQGSEA. CDR3 DNA sequence: TGCAGCGTTGGAAATACAGGGATAGGGCGAGCCGAGCAGTACTTC. It encodes CSVGNTGIGRAEQYF.

The sample holds a few counts of this clonotype. The V call is TRBV12-3 or TRBV12-4, the J call TRBJ1-5; D may be TRBD1 (6 bases). Trimming pared 1 base from V and 5 bases from J, leaving 30 bases between. This CDR3 is 21 amino acids long. This CDR3 reads CASSLVRRGTKVPTHDQPQHF. Here the CDR3 DNA reads TGTGCCAGCAGTTTAGTGAGAAGGGGGACAAAGGTACCCACTCACGATCAGCCCCAGCATTTT.

The table lists this clonotype with a few counts. The chain uses TRBV6-6 and TRBJ1-5; D remains ambiguous. Trimming cost V 6 bases and J 6 bases, with 9 bases left between them. Germline V gives CDR1 MNHNY, CDR2 SVGAGI (reference sequence). The CDR3 spans 12 residues. The DNA for the CDR3 is TGTGCCAGCAGGAACGAGGGTCAGCCCCAGCATTTT. Residues: CASRNEGQPQHF.

Many counts were recorded for this clonotype. This chain joins TRBV7-9 and TRBJ2-1; 8 bases are a match to TRBD1. With 6 bases clipped from V and 5 bases from J, the junction kept 15 bases outside the gene matches. Germline CDR1 SEHNR, CDR2 FQNEAQ (reference sequence). The CDR3 is made up of 17 amino acids. The chain's CDR3 is CASRRTGYGPLDNEQFF. CDR3 DNA sequence: TGTGCCAGCAGACGGACAGGGTACGGTCCCCTAGACAATGAGCAGTTCTTC.